Reported below is one TCR beta chain. This sample is drawn from a study of blood T cell repertoires in COVID-19. Study information: Acute-phase and convalescent COVID-19 samples originated in the United States, Italy and Spain. The analysed material was cDNA or gDNA that came from T cells, B-cell-depleted T cells, or PBMCs.

Original data processing: Reference gene primer amplification gave nucleated cell count estimates. The repertoire was sequenced with immunoSEQ multiplex PCR; TCRdb's copy has only in-frame clones and lacks some. V and J calls and clone size are as listed in that table; D and trimming were resolved from the DNA. The sample has tens of thousands of clones, approximately 79% seen once; the top ten hold 12%. The CDR3 extends over 13 amino acids. Trimming removed 1 base at V and 4 bases at J, with 7 bases between. The material sequenced was peripheral blood. The rearrangement links TRBV12-3 or TRBV12-4 to TRBJ1-2; D is unclear. This TCR was sampled from a human donor in a cohort sampled during active COVID-19. This CDR3 is CASSLGHRYGYTF. The CDR3 nucleotides are TGTGCCAGCAGTTTAGGACACCGCTATGGCTACACCTTC.